Following are 16 T cell receptor beta chains from one sample sequenced in a study of blood T cell repertoires in COVID-19. Sequenced by immunoSEQ multiplex PCR; TCRdb stores in-frame clones only, minus some. The sample holds about 280,000 clones, about 90% seen once. The sequencing sample was made of peripheral blood. The receptors were gathered from a woman in her 30s with COVID-19, enrolled during active disease.

This clone was observed a single time. The V gene is TRBV4-2, the J gene TRBJ2-1, with 9 positions matching TRBD2. The CDR3 has 15 amino acids. J was trimmed by 3 bases and V by 1 base; bases with no gene match: 1. The germline V gene has CDR1 LGHNA and CDR2 YNFKEQ. CDR3 amino acids: CASSQGTSVYNEQFF. The CDR3 region has the DNA TGTGCCAGCAGCCAAGGGACTAGCGTCTACAATGAGCAGTTCTTC.

The chain has TRBV19 and TRBJ1-1; 11 positions agree with TRBD1. Germline V lookup: CDR1 LNHDA, CDR2 SQIVND (reference sequence). V lost 6 bases to trimming and J lost 12 bases; unmatched junction nucleotides: 12. The CDR3 is 14 amino acids. CDR3 nucleotides: TGTGCCAGTAGAACGGGACAGGGGGGCAGCCCTCCTTTCTTT. Encoded protein: CASRTGQGGSPPFF.

V is TRBV27 and J is TRBJ2-3; TRBD2 agrees at 7 bases. Germline V lookup: CDR1 MNHEY, CDR2 SMNVEV (reference sequence). CDR3 length: 15 residues. Trimming removed 1 base from V and 3 bases from J; junction bases left unmatched: 4. CDR3 residues: CASSLLGGRTDTQYF. In DNA form, the CDR3 reads TGTGCCAGCAGTTTATTGGGGGGGAGGACAGATACGCAGTATTTT.

The rearrangement joins TRBV4-1 to TRBJ2-4, with 8 positions matching TRBD1. The CDR3 length is 16 residues. J gave up 8 bases and V 0 bases, and 9 bases lay outside the gene matches. CDR1 and CDR2 (germline): MGHRA, YSYEKL. The CDR3 region has the DNA TGCGCCAGCAGCCAAGATCCGGCAGGGGGCATGTACATTCAGTACTTC. Amino acid sequence: CASSQDPAGGMYIQYF.

The V and J genes are TRBV5-4 and TRBJ2-1, with D maybe TRBD2 (5 bases). Germline V gene data show CDR1 as SGHNT and CDR2 as YYREEE (reference sequence). The CDR3 length is 14 residues. The V end lost 0 bases, the J end lost 9 bases, and 13 bases lay between the germline ends. CDR3: CASSLEINEGEQFF. In DNA form, the CDR3 reads TGTGCCAGCAGCTTGGAGATAAACGAGGGTGAGCAGTTCTTC.

The J gene is TRBJ2-5, the V gene TRBV6-5, with a possible D match to TRBD2 (5 bases). Germline assignment: CDR1 MNHEY and CDR2 SVGAGI. This CDR3 is built from 14 residues. The ends were cut back, 4 bases at V and 0 bases at J, with 9 bases in the middle. The CDR3 protein is CASSWTGYQETQYF. DNA of the CDR3: TGTGCCAGCAGTTGGACGGGGTACCAAGAGACCCAGTACTTC.

CDR3 residues: CASRQQGIQETQYF. In nucleotides, the CDR3 is TGTGCCAGCAGACAACAGGGGATTCAAGAGACCCAGTACTTC. The chain uses TRBV3-1 (or the pseudogene TRBV3-2) and TRBJ2-5; 7 bases match TRBD1. The V gene's germline CDR1 is LGHDT and CDR2 YNNKEL (reference sequence). This CDR3 is built from 14 residues. Trimming cost V 6 bases and J 2 bases; bases outside gene matches: 6.

V gene TRBV19 combines with J gene TRBJ1-3; D gene ambiguous. The CDR3 runs to 14 residues. Trimming took 6 bases from V and 6 from J, leaving 15 bases between them. Per the germline V gene, CDR1 is LNHDA and CDR2 is SQIVND (reference sequence). Written as DNA, the CDR3 is TGTGCCAGTAGCCTCCTAGGAACGATAAACACCATATATTTT. Protein sequence: CASSLLGTINTIYF.

V gene TRBV12-3 or TRBV12-4 combines with J gene TRBJ2-7, with D hard to call. The V end was cut by 6 bases, the J end by 3 bases, with 6 bases between. This CDR3 spans 11 amino acids. In nucleotides, the CDR3 is TGTGCCAGCAGCCGTTTCTACGAGCAGTACTTC. Translating it yields CASSRFYEQYF.

J is TRBJ2-2 and V is TRBV6-5; perhaps TRBD2 as D (6 bases). Germline CDR1 MNHEY, CDR2 SVGAGI. The CDR3 length is 14 residues. V was shortened by 6 bases and J by 0 bases, with 8 bases between the two germline ends. This CDR3 reads CASSGGANTGELFF. The CDR3 region has the DNA TGTGCCAGCAGCGGGGGTGCGAACACCGGGGAGCTGTTTTTT.

The gene calls are TRBV19 and TRBJ1-5; TRBD1 might be the D (5 bases). V gave up 9 bases and J gave up 4 bases, with 16 bases separating them. Per germline, CDR1 LNHDA and CDR2 SQIVND (reference sequence). The CDR3 has 14 amino acids. The CDR3 coding sequence is TGTGCCAGCTCCTTGGGGCTAGGGAATCAGCCCCAGCATTTT. Protein: CASSLGLGNQPQHF.

The V and J genes are TRBV27 and TRBJ1-6; tentatively, D is TRBD1 (6 bases). CDR1 is MNHEY, CDR2 SMNVEV, per germline (reference sequence). This CDR3 comprises 16 residues. V shed 2 bases and J shed 4 bases, with 12 bases lying between them. The CDR3 coding sequence is TGTGCCAGCAGTTTAAGGACAGCGCTATATAATTCACCCCTCCACTTT. Amino acids: CASSLRTALYNSPLHF.

The chain joins TRBV19 to TRBJ2-3; TRBD1 agrees at 7 bases. Germline loops: CDR1 LNHDA, CDR2 SQIVND (reference sequence). Germline trimming cut 5 bases from V and 4 bases from J; bases unmatched to any gene: 15. This CDR3 comprises 17 residues. This chain's CDR3 is CASSSPTGWVGSDTQYF. CDR3 coding DNA: TGTGCCAGTAGTTCCCCGACAGGGTGGGTTGGGTCAGATACGCAGTATTTT.

Turning to this clone: In the same sample, other DNA sequences code for this CDR3. CDR3 nucleotide sequence: TGTGCCAGCAGTCTCCGGGGGGGCTATGGCTACACCTTC. Translating it yields CASSLRGGYGYTF. The chain carries TRBV27 and TRBJ1-2, with D perhaps TRBD1 (5 bases). Germline V gene data show CDR1 as MNHEY and CDR2 as SMNVEV (reference sequence). The CDR3 is 13 amino acids. The V and J ends lost 5 bases and 4 bases respectively, with 11 bases between them.

The chain uses TRBV27 and TRBJ2-5; a possible D gene is TRBD2 (5 bases). The CDR3 is made up of 15 amino acids. Germline V CDR1 and CDR2: MNHEY, SMNVEV (reference sequence). V lost 0 bases to trimming and J lost 2 bases, with 10 bases between them. CDR3 in amino acids: CASSLSFRGQETQYF. DNA for the CDR3: TGTGCCAGCAGTTTATCGTTCCGGGGACAAGAGACCCAGTACTTC.

The chain uses TRBV4-1 and TRBJ2-1, with a weak D call TRBD2 (6 bases). Germline CDR1 reads MGHRA; CDR2 reads YSYEKL. Trimming pared 2 bases from V and 9 bases from J, leaving 11 bases between. The CDR3 extends over 13 amino acids. The chain's CDR3 is CASSQTRGFEQFF. For the CDR3, the DNA is TGCGCCAGCAGCCAAACCCGGGGGTTTGAGCAGTTCTTC.